The 15 T cell receptor beta chains presented below share a single source sample, sequenced in a study of identifying expanded T cells in peripheral blood. Sequencing used immunoSEQ multiplex PCR; TCRdb keeps in-frame clones, though not all of them. The table has roughly 61,000 clones, roughly nine tenths seen once. The sequenced sample was blood. The receptors originated from a person between 18 and 75 years old in good health.

The V call is TRBV2, the J call TRBJ2-7, with 8 positions matching TRBD1. V trimming: 8 bases; J trimming: 6 bases; junction bases outside the gene matches: 12. The CDR3 covers 14 residues. CDR1 is SNHLY, CDR2 FYNNEI, per germline. CDR3 protein: CASVRRDRNSEQYF. CDR3 bases: TGTGCCAGCGTGCGCAGGGACAGGAACTCCGAGCAGTACTTC.

The table lists this clone with a count of one. Here the CDR3 reads CASSLYLAGGGNEQFF. The CDR3 DNA reads TGTGCCAGCAGCTTATACCTAGCGGGAGGGGGCAATGAGCAGTTCTTC. The chain links TRBV7-2 to TRBJ2-1; 12 nucleotides match TRBD2. Germline V gives CDR1 SGHTA, CDR2 FQGNSA. V lost 2 bases to trimming and J lost 6 bases; unmatched junction nucleotides: 5. The CDR3 length is 16 residues.

V usage is TRBV6-6 and J usage is TRBJ2-7; 7 nucleotides agree with TRBD1. This CDR3 spans 12 amino acids. Per germline, CDR1 MNHNY and CDR2 SVGAGI (reference sequence). V dropped 8 bases and J dropped 1; count of bases not matched to a gene: 2. CDR3 residues: CASRDSSYEQYF. CDR3 bases: TGTGCCAGCCGGGACAGTTCCTACGAGCAGTACTTC.

The genes are TRBV27 and TRBJ1-6; a possible D gene is TRBD1 (5 bases). The V end was cut by 5 bases, the J end by 9 bases, with 17 bases between. This CDR3 is 15 amino acids long. Germline CDR1 is MNHEY and CDR2 is SMNVEV (reference sequence). CDR3 amino acids: CASSPTRGLVSPLHF. The CDR3 DNA follows: TGTGCCAGCAGTCCCACGAGGGGTCTGGTTTCACCCCTCCACTTT.

This chain joins TRBV5-6 and TRBJ1-2; no firm D call. Per the germline V gene, CDR1 is SGHDT and CDR2 is YYEEEE. V was pared by 5 bases and J by 1 base, with 12 bases between. The length of the CDR3 is 14 residues. The CDR3 here is CASRPRTLNYGYTF. CDR3 DNA sequence: TGTGCCAGCAGACCCAGGACCCTTAACTATGGCTACACCTTC.

This sequence joins TRBV5-1 and TRBJ2-5; 10 nucleotides match TRBD2. Germline V gene lookup returns CDR1 SGHRS and CDR2 YFSETQ. The V gene end was trimmed by 4 bases and the J gene end by 7 bases; junction bases not matched to a gene: 13. The CDR3 has 16 amino acids. CDR3 in amino acids: CASSQTGLAVEATQYF. The CDR3 region has the DNA TGCGCCAGCAGCCAAACAGGACTAGCGGTTGAAGCGACCCAGTACTTC.

For the CDR3, the DNA is TGTGCCAGCAGCCTCAGTCTACACGAGCAGTACTTC. It translates to CASSLSLHEQYF. The rearrangement uses TRBV6-8 and TRBJ2-7; the D is unclear. Trimming shortened V by 6 bases and J by 5 bases, and 11 bases separated the two germline ends. Germline V gives CDR1 MNHGY, CDR2 SAAAGT. The CDR3 is made up of 12 amino acids.

The chain joins TRBV7-7 to TRBJ2-3; D gene uncertain. This CDR3 is built from 13 residues. Trimming took 5 bases from V and 2 from J, leaving 8 bases between them. CDR1 and CDR2 (germline): SSHAT, FNYEAQ (reference sequence). The CDR3 is CASSPNPTDTQYF. The CDR3 bases are TGTGCCAGCAGCCCCAACCCCACAGATACGCAGTATTTT.

The chain links TRBV6-4 to TRBJ1-2; D is unclear. Germline V gives CDR1 MRHNA, CDR2 SNTAGT. This CDR3 comprises 13 residues. V was clipped by 6 bases and J by 0 bases, with 8 bases between them. The CDR3 bases are TGTGCCAGCAGCCGGGGAACTAACTATGGCTACACCTTC. Its protein is CASSRGTNYGYTF.

The chain is built from TRBV18 and TRBJ1-2; D is possibly TRBD1 (5 bases). Germline V gives CDR1 KGHSH, CDR2 LQKENI. The CDR3 loop spans 16 amino acids. V was clipped by 3 bases and J by 0 bases, with 14 bases between them. CDR3 amino acids: CASSPQQAEPNYGYTF. CDR3 DNA: TGTGCCAGCTCACCCCAACAGGCCGAACCTAACTATGGCTACACCTTC.

This clone showed up just once. The chain couples TRBV6-6 to TRBJ1-1, with D unresolved. CDR1 MNHNY and CDR2 SVGAGI come from the germline V gene (reference sequence). Trimming pared 10 bases from V and 2 bases from J, leaving 11 bases between. CDR3 length: 12 amino acids. The CDR3 spells CAIGMGNTEAFF. CDR3 sequence (DNA): TGTGCCATCGGGATGGGTAACACTGAAGCTTTCTTT.

The chain is built from TRBV19 and TRBJ2-2; D is possibly TRBD1 (6 bases). Trimming left V 3 bases short and J 5 bases short, with 13 bases between. The CDR3 runs to 15 residues. Germline loops: CDR1 LNHDA, CDR2 SQIVND (reference sequence). Written as DNA, the CDR3 is TGTGCCAGTAGTATCGCTACAGGGAGTACCGGGGAGCTGTTTTTT. Translated, it gives CASSIATGSTGELFF.

This sequence joins TRBV2 and TRBJ1-2; D is possibly TRBD1 (5 bases). Germline loops: CDR1 SNHLY, CDR2 FYNNEI. The germline V and J ends were trimmed by 7 bases and 5 bases, with 11 bases remaining between them. The CDR3 is 12 amino acids. The CDR3 DNA sequence: TGTGCCAGCAAGGCCAGGGAATATGGCTACACCTTC. It translates to CASKAREYGYTF.

V gene TRBV7-2 combines with J gene TRBJ1-2; D not certain. Germline CDR1 is SGHTA and CDR2 is FQGNSA. This CDR3 is 12 amino acids long. The V end was cut by 4 bases, the J end by 7 bases, with 10 bases between. CDR3 region: CASSSTRAGYTF. The DNA for the CDR3 is TGTGCCAGCAGCTCAACAAGGGCTGGCTACACCTTC. The variable domain in full, completed from reference TRBV7-2 and TRBJ1-2, reads GAGVSQSPSNKVTEKGKDVELRCDPISGHTALYWYRQSLGQGLEFLIYFQGNSAPDKSGLPSDRFSAERTGGSVSTLTIQRTQQEDSAVYLCASSSTRAGYTFGSGTRLTVV.

This rearrangement joins TRBV11-1 to TRBJ1-2; D gene ambiguous. The CDR3 covers 13 residues. Germline values: CDR1 SGHAT, CDR2 FQDESV (reference sequence). V gave up 1 base and J gave up 7 bases, with 10 bases separating them. This CDR3 is CASSLERFGGYTF. The CDR3 nucleotides are TGTGCCAGCAGCTTAGAGAGGTTTGGTGGCTACACCTTC.